A single sample is the source of the 27 T cell receptor beta chains below, sequenced in a study of shared clonotypes between healthy human individuals (dated by TCRdb to 2020 to 2022). The library was built by means of the immunoSEQ multiplex PCR assay. Held by TCRdb, this immuneACCESS table contains in-frame sequences only and omits some clones. Under half of the omission traces to an unresolved V gene where checked; the cause of the rest is unknown. The sample table lists fewer than 600,000 clones, about four fifths of them with a count of one. The top ten hold approximately 12% of the sample. The sample taken for sequencing was PBMCs. These receptor sequences come from a woman in her thirties or forties in good health. Some clones in this sample may be carry-over from other donors' samples.

The rearrangement links TRBV25-1 to TRBJ2-7; the D call may be TRBD1 or TRBD2 (5 bases each). CDR3 length equals 13 residues. The V end was cut by 8 bases, the J end by 4 bases, with 15 bases between. Germline V lookup: CDR1 MGHDK, CDR2 SYGVNS. CDR3 coding DNA: TGTGCCAGCTCCCTTGGGGGTGGTTACGAGCAGTACTTC. It is translated as CASSLGGGYEQYF.

The chain links TRBV28 to TRBJ2-2; 8 bases fit TRBD1. Germline V lookup: CDR1 MDHEN, CDR2 SYDVKM. CDR3 length: 15 residues. V dropped 8 bases and J dropped 6; count of bases not matched to a gene: 11. CDR3: CASGAGGASAGELFF. As DNA, the CDR3 is TGTGCCAGCGGGGCAGGGGGCGCCTCGGCCGGGGAGCTGTTTTTT. The whole variable domain, remainder taken from reference TRBV28 and TRBJ2-2, is DVKVTQSSRYLVKRTGEKVFLECVQDMDHENMFWYRQDPGLGLRLIYFSYDVKMKEKGDIPEGYSVSREKKERFSLILESASTNQTSMYLCASGAGGASAGELFFGEGSRLTVL.

J is TRBJ2-1 and V is TRBV4-1, with D possibly being TRBD2 (6 bases). V lost 4 bases and J lost 7, with 20 bases in between. The CDR3 covers 16 residues. Germline V gene lookup returns CDR1 MGHRA and CDR2 YSYEKL. The CDR3 sequence: CASSPRESREGNEQFF. In DNA, the CDR3 is TGCGCCAGCAGCCCCCGGGAGAGTAGGGAAGGGAATGAGCAGTTCTTC.

The CDR3 DNA is TGTGCCAGCAGAGGGACAGGGGAAAACTATGGCTACACCTTC. The encoded protein is CASRGTGENYGYTF. The chain links TRBV2 to TRBJ1-2, with 10 bases aligning to TRBD1. Germline CDR1 reads SNHLY; CDR2 reads FYNNEI. This CDR3 contains 14 residues. The junction had 3 bases not matched to a gene; V was cut back by 6 bases and J by 2 bases.

This clone was detected a few times. Here the CDR3 DNA reads TGTGCCAGCAGCTTAGAGGGTTGGGTACGAAATGAAAAACTGTTTTTT. This translates into CASSLEGWVRNEKLFF. The chain joins TRBV7-2 to TRBJ1-4; no clear D gene. The germline gives CDR1 SGHTA, CDR2 FQGNSA. V was trimmed by 1 base and J by 5 bases, leaving 14 bases between them. The length of the CDR3 is 16 residues.

The chain has TRBV28 and TRBJ2-5, with TRBD1 matching 10 bases. CDR1 MDHEN and CDR2 SYDVKM come from the germline V gene. The V gene end was trimmed by 5 bases and the J gene end by 5 bases; junction bases not matched to a gene: 8. CDR3 length equals 15 residues. CDR3 amino acids: CASSLGTGEEETQYF. The CDR3 coding sequence is TGTGCCAGCAGTCTAGGGACAGGGGAAGAGGAGACCCAGTACTTC.

The chain links TRBV28 to TRBJ2-1; 7 bases match TRBD2. The CDR3 totals 17 residues. The V gene end was trimmed by 6 bases and the J gene end by 6 bases; junction bases not matched to a gene: 17. From germline, CDR1 is MDHEN and CDR2 SYDVKM. CDR3 sequence reads: CASSSKSGLAVVNEQFF. In DNA form, the CDR3 reads TGTGCCAGCAGCTCTAAGAGCGGGCTAGCGGTAGTCAATGAGCAGTTCTTC.

The chain combines TRBV29-1 with TRBJ1-1; the D gene is possibly TRBD1 (5 bases). The V end was cut by 7 bases, the J end by 7 bases, with 16 bases between. Germline V gene sequence: CDR1 SQVTM, CDR2 ANQGSEA. CDR3 length: 12 residues. This chain's CDR3 is CSGSKGRFEAFF. The DNA for the CDR3 is TGCAGCGGAAGTAAGGGGAGGTTTGAAGCTTTCTTT. The full variable domain, in which reference TRBV29-1 and TRBJ1-1 provide the parts outside the CDR3, is SAVISQKPSRDICQRGTSLTIQCQVDSQVTMMFWYRQQPGQSLTLIATANQGSEATYESGFVIDKFPISRPNLTFSTLTVSNMSPEDSSIYLCSGSKGRFEAFFGQGTRLTVV.

CDR3 loop: CASSPEDRGLSEQYF. CDR3 bases: TGTGCCAGCAGTCCAGAGGACAGGGGTCTTAGCGAGCAGTACTTC. This chain links TRBV28 with TRBJ2-7; 9 bases agree with TRBD1. Germline trimming cut 5 bases from V and 6 bases from J; bases unmatched to any gene: 11. This CDR3 comprises 15 residues. Germline V gene lookup returns CDR1 MDHEN and CDR2 SYDVKM.

V is TRBV6-5 and J is TRBJ1-2, with a weak D call TRBD1 (5 bases). The CDR3 loop spans 15 amino acids. Trimming cost V 5 bases and J 3 bases, with 16 bases left between them. Looked up from germline, CDR1 is MNHEY and CDR2 is SVGAGI. The CDR3 coding sequence is TGTGCCAGCAGTGTCGACAGTCTCCTTTACTATGGCTACACCTTC. Amino acid sequence: CASSVDSLLYYGYTF.

This clone has a handful of counts. V is TRBV5-1 and J is TRBJ2-3; 8 nucleotides align to TRBD2. V was pared by 4 bases and J by 2 bases, with 9 bases of the junction left unmatched. Germline V gives CDR1 SGHRS, CDR2 YFSETQ. The CDR3 covers 16 residues. CDR3 sequence reads: CASSAKTSDYTDTQYF. DNA for the CDR3: TGCGCCAGCAGCGCGAAGACTAGCGACTACACAGATACGCAGTATTTT.

The chain links TRBV2 to TRBJ1-2; possibly TRBD1 for D (6 bases). This CDR3 contains 13 residues. The V gene lost 3 bases and the J gene lost 8 bases, with 13 bases spanning the gap. CDR1 and CDR2 (germline): SNHLY, FYNNEI. Written as DNA, the CDR3 is TGTGCCAGCAGTGATAGGGGGTTCGGCGGCTACACCTTC. This codes for CASSDRGFGGYTF.

This clone occurred once. The V and J genes are TRBV5-1 and TRBJ2-3; 7 bases map to TRBD2. The CDR3 runs to 15 residues. Germline-derived CDR1 and CDR2 are SGHRS and YFSETQ. V gave up 2 bases and J gave up 2 bases; unmatched junction bases: 5. The CDR3 loop is CASSLAGKYTDTQYF. The CDR3 DNA reads TGCGCCAGCAGCTTAGCGGGAAAATACACAGATACGCAGTATTTT. The variable domain in full, with the rest retrieved from reference TRBV5-1 and TRBJ2-3, is KAGVTQTPRYLIKTRGQQVTLSCSPISGHRSVSWYQQTPGQGLQFLFEYFSETQRNKGNFPGRFSGRQFSNSRSEMNVSTLELGDSALYLCASSLAGKYTDTQYFGPGTRLTVL.

The chain joins TRBV28 to TRBJ2-7; 8 bases fit TRBD2. Losses at the gene ends were 6 bases for V and 3 bases for J; bases not matched to a gene: 10. Germline assignment: CDR1 MDHEN and CDR2 SYDVKM. The CDR3 is 15 amino acids. CDR3: CASRPGGGSLYEQYF. The CDR3 region has the DNA TGTGCCAGCAGACCCGGGGGGGGTTCTCTCTACGAGCAGTACTTC.

This clone was seen only once. This rearrangement joins TRBV6-5 to TRBJ1-6; TRBD1 matches at 8 bases. V was clipped by 6 bases and J by 6 bases; unmatched bases: 4. The CDR3 length is 14 residues. Per germline, CDR1 MNHEY and CDR2 SVGAGI. CDR3 sequence (DNA): TGTGCCAGCAGCCCGGACAGGGCTAATTCACCCCTCCACTTT. Its translation is CASSPDRANSPLHF.

The V and J genes are TRBV13 and TRBJ2-1; D might be TRBD1 or TRBD2, each matching 5 bases. Germline V gene lookup returns CDR1 PRHDT and CDR2 FYEKMQ (reference sequence). V dropped 4 bases and J dropped 10 bases, with 11 bases sitting between them. This CDR3 is built from 12 residues. DNA of the CDR3: TGTGCCAGCAGCTCTGGGACGGGGGAGCAGTTCTTC. Its translation is CASSSGTGEQFF. Looking up the rest from reference TRBV13 and TRBJ2-1 gives the full variable domain: AAGVIQSPRHLIKEKRETATLKCYPIPRHDTVYWYQQGPGQDPQFLISFYEKMQSDKGSIPDRFSAQQFSDYHSELNMSSLELGDSALYFCASSSGTGEQFFGPGTRLTVL.

The rearrangement uses TRBV30 and TRBJ2-1; D possibly corresponds to TRBD2 (6 bases). V was cut by 3 bases and J by 13 bases, with 19 bases left in between. The CDR3 extends over 13 amino acids. From germline, CDR1 is GTSNPN and CDR2 SVGIG (reference sequence). The CDR3 region is CAWRHLRRGRQFF. CDR3 nucleotide sequence: TGTGCCTGGAGGCACCTACGGCGGGGAAGACAGTTCTTC.

On this clone itself: Germline is not matched at one junction end, which may reflect a read error. The chain joins TRBV7-2 to TRBJ1-5; D uncertain. CDR1 and CDR2 (germline): SGHTA, FQGNSA. The CDR3 runs to 13 residues. The CDR3 reads CVSSLRYNQPQHF. The CDR3 region has the DNA TGTGTCAGCAGCTTACGGTACAATCAGCCCCAGCATTTT.

V usage is TRBV27 and J usage is TRBJ2-5; 8 bases fit TRBD1. Trimming removed 6 bases from V and 5 bases from J; junction bases left unmatched: 8. Germline lookup yields CDR1 MNHEY and CDR2 SMNVEV (reference sequence). This CDR3 comprises 14 residues. The CDR3 DNA is TGTGCCAGCAGACCCGGACAGGGTGGTGAGACCCAGTACTTC. Translated, it gives CASRPGQGGETQYF.

The rearrangement joins TRBV2 to TRBJ1-4; a possible D gene is TRBD1 (5 bases). V dropped 6 bases and J dropped 4 bases, with 9 bases sitting between them. This CDR3 comprises 13 residues. CDR1 is SNHLY and CDR2 is FYNNEI in the germline V gene. CDR3 in amino acids: CASRGLLNEKLFF. CDR3 nucleotide sequence: TGTGCCAGCAGGGGACTCCTTAATGAAAAACTGTTTTTT.

The chain recombines TRBV19 with TRBJ2-7, with D possibly being TRBD1 (5 bases). V was pared by 1 base and J by 6 bases, with 10 bases between. Germline V gene lookup returns CDR1 LNHDA and CDR2 SQIVND (reference sequence). The CDR3 sequence is 13 residues long. CDR3 coding DNA: TGTGCCAGTAGTATAGGGGCAGGGCGCGAGCAGTACTTC. Its protein product is CASSIGAGREQYF.

The table lists this clone with a count of one. The rearrangement joins TRBV6-6 to TRBJ2-7, with 8 nucleotides matching TRBD1. Losses at the gene ends were 5 bases for V and 7 bases for J; bases not matched to a gene: 10. Germline V lookup: CDR1 MNHNY, CDR2 SVGAGI (reference sequence). The CDR3 consists of 14 residues. The chain's CDR3 is CASSMDRDLNEQYF. For the CDR3, the DNA is TGTGCCAGCAGTATGGACAGGGACCTAAATGAGCAGTACTTC.

This chain joins TRBV5-4 and TRBJ2-5; the match to TRBD2 covers 12 bases. Near its end, the DNA agrees better with TRBJ2-7, so the J call may be wrong. Germline CDR1 and CDR2: SGHNT and YYREEE (reference sequence). The CDR3 spans 15 residues. DNA for the CDR3: TGTGCCAGCAGCTTTGGACTAGCGGGATCCTACGAGCAGTACTTC. Translation: CASSFGLAGSYEQYF.

V and J are TRBV5-1 and TRBJ2-4; 10 bases align to TRBD2. Per the germline V gene, CDR1 is SGHRS and CDR2 is YFSETQ. The CDR3 has 15 residues. The J segment lost 7 bases and the V segment lost 7 bases, leaving 11 bases of the junction unmatched. The CDR3 DNA sequence: TGCGCCAGCCAACCCGCAGCGGGAGGGTTTAACATTCAGTACTTC. It translates to CASQPAAGGFNIQYF.

V usage is TRBV28 and J usage is TRBJ2-7; D possibly corresponds to TRBD1 (6 bases). The V end lost 5 bases, the J end lost 2 bases, and 19 bases lay between the germline ends. In germline, CDR1 is MDHEN, CDR2 SYDVKM. The CDR3 has 16 residues. The CDR3 reads CASSQIEGDTTYEQYF. CDR3 nucleotides: TGTGCCAGCAGTCAGATCGAAGGGGACACTACCTACGAGCAGTACTTC.

The V gene is TRBV18, the J gene TRBJ2-2; a possible D gene is TRBD2 (5 bases). Trimming pared 3 bases from V and 1 base from J, leaving 9 bases between. CDR1 is KGHSH and CDR2 is LQKENI in the germline V gene. The CDR3 covers 15 residues. CDR3 loop: CASSPRAGNTGELFF. CDR3 DNA sequence: TGTGCCAGCTCACCTCGGGCGGGGAACACCGGGGAGCTGTTTTTT.

This clone was seen only a few times. The chain links TRBV28 to TRBJ2-7; D might be TRBD1 or TRBD2, each matching 6 bases. This CDR3 region has 15 residues. The germline V and J ends were trimmed by 1 base and 3 bases, with 13 bases remaining between them. From germline, CDR1 is MDHEN and CDR2 SYDVKM. DNA for the CDR3: TGTGCCAGCAGTTTATACTGGGGGGCAAGCTACGAGCAGTACTTC. This sequence encodes CASSLYWGASYEQYF.